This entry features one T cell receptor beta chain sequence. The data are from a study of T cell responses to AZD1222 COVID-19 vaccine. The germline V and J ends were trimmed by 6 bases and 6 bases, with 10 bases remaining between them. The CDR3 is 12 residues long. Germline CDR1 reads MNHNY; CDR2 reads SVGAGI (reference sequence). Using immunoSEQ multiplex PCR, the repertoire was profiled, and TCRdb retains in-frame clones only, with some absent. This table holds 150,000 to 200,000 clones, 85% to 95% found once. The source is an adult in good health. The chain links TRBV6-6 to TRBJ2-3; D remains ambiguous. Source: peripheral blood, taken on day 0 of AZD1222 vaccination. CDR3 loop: CASSGVPDTQYF. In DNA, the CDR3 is TGTGCCAGCAGCGGCGTACCGGATACGCAGTATTTT.